This T cell receptor (beta chain) was profiled in a study of CD8+ T cells in alopecia areata. Alopecia areata patients gave lesional scalp punch biopsies and peripheral blood samples. Extracted RNA was reverse transcribed, and the resulting cDNA served as sequencing template. TCRdb keeps only in-frame clones here, not all; method: immunoSEQ multiplex PCR. The sample shows 10,000 to 15,000 clones, approximately 53% of them seen only once. The TCR comes from a human donor with alopecia areata. The sample consisted of skin.

The CDR3 loop reads CASSVEVWGYEQFF. The CDR3 DNA is TGTGCCAGCAGCGTAGAGGTTTGGGGCTATGAGCAGTTCTTC. The chain uses TRBV9 and TRBJ2-1; D possibly corresponds to TRBD1 (5 bases). CDR1 is SGDLS, CDR2 YYNGEE, per germline. The V end was cut by 0 bases, the J end by 8 bases, with 12 bases between. CDR3 length: 14 amino acids.